This T cell receptor (beta chain) comes out of a study of beta chain features in type 1 diabetes. Unmatched junction bases numbered 9, after V lost 6 bases and J lost 4 bases. The CDR3 consists of 17 residues. Germline V gene lookup returns CDR1 LGHNT and CDR2 FRNRAP. The sequenced template was cDNA made from the entire isolated RNA. TCRdb keeps only in-frame clones here, not all; method: immunoSEQ multiplex PCR. The top ten clones hold about 0.093% of a sample with 500,000 to 700,000 clones, roughly 16% of them seen once. This clone was detected only a few times. Sequenced input: naive CD4+ T cells from blood. This receptor was taken from a man aged 18 to 29 in good health. J is TRBJ2-2 and V is TRBV12-5; 12 bases line up with TRBD2. CDR3 loop: CASGPGTSGPLTGELFF. CDR3 nucleotides: TGTGCTAGTGGCCCCGGGACTAGCGGGCCCCTCACCGGGGAGCTGTTTTTT.